A single T cell receptor (beta chain) is shown here with its context. V shed 6 bases and J shed 0 bases, with 39 bases lying between them. Germline CDR1 is MDHEN and CDR2 is SYDVKM. The CDR3 extends over 24 amino acids. This entry comes from a study of blood T cell repertoires in COVID-19. Study-level background: There were acute and convalescent COVID-19 samples, and they came from the United States, Italy and Spain.

As handled by the study authors: Reference gene primers were amplified, and this amplification served to estimate nucleated cell counts. Sequencing used immunoSEQ multiplex PCR; TCRdb keeps in-frame clones, though not all of them. The V and J calls and clone size come from that table; D and trimming were worked out from the DNA. Of roughly 180,000 clones in the sample, about 86% were seen once. The chain carries TRBV28 and TRBJ2-4; D perhaps matches TRBD2 (6 bases). The clonotype was recovered from a man between 60 and 75 years old with acute or convalescent COVID-19. Sequenced material: peripheral blood. Here the CDR3 DNA reads TGTGCCAGCAGGATGGGTGGGCAGCGTTGGACTAACTTGCGGAGAGGATTAGCCAAAAACATTCAGTACTTC. Amino acids: CASRMGGQRWTNLRRGLAKNIQYF.